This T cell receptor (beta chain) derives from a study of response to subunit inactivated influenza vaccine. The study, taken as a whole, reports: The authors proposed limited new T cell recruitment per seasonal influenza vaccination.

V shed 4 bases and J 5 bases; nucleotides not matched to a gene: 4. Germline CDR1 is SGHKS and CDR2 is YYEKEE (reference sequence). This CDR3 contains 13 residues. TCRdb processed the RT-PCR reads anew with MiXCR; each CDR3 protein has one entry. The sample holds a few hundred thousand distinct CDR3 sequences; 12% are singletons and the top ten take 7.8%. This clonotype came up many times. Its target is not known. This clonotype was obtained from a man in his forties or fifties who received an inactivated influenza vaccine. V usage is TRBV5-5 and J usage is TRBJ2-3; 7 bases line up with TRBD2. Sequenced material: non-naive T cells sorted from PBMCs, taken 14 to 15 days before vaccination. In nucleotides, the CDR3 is TGTGCCAGCAGCCTGGGAGGGGTAGATACGCAGTATTTT. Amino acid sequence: CASSLGGVDTQYF.